This T cell receptor (beta chain) was sequenced in a study of T cells in Graves' hyperthyroidism and ophthalmopathy. Researchers amplified the TCR beta CDR3 regions from RNA transcripts. RT-PCR in the first round (using the HTBI primer set) targeted the TCR CDR3. TCRdb reanalysed the multiplex PCR reads using MiXCR and keeps one entry per CDR3 protein. Found here are about 300,000 distinct CDR3 sequences, about 19% of them singletons; the top ten hold 39%. This clonotype was seen only a few times. Per germline, CDR1 MNHNS and CDR2 SASEGT. V lost 1 base to trimming and J lost 5 bases, with 14 bases between them. This CDR3 is built from 15 residues.

V and J are TRBV6-1 and TRBJ1-2, with D perhaps matching TRBD1 (6 bases). The TCR sequence derives from a man between 50 and 59 years old with Graves' ophthalmopathy. Material for sequencing was blood. The CDR3 bases are TGTGCCAGCAGTGAAGTATACAGGGAAAAATATGGCTACACCTTC. The encoded protein is CASSEVYREKYGYTF.